This T cell receptor beta chain originates from a study of radiation and T cells in renal cell carcinoma. Study-wide results and caveats: Without pretreatment biopsies, baseline tumor clonotype presence was undetermined.

Time point defined: baseline pretreatment blood. Specified treatment: 15 Gy SBRT to primary tumor, nephrectomy 4 weeks later. Serial blood draws occurred at baseline and 2 and 4 weeks post-SBRT. A remark on this clone: As yet, its antigen is unknown.

The CDR3 extends over 11 amino acids. Trimming took off 2 bases at V and 9 bases at J, with 5 bases between the two ends. Germline CDR1 reads ENHRY; CDR2 reads SYGVKD. Profiling relied on immunoSEQ multiplex PCR, and the TCRdb table lists in-frame clones only, not all of them. The profile covers some 150,000 clones, with nearly 90% appearing a single time and 12% taken by the ten largest. This specimen was blood, taken from a patient whose treatment included radiotherapy and nephrectomy. The chain recombines TRBV10-3 with TRBJ2-1; unclear D gene. The receptor's source is a woman in her forties or fifties with renal cell carcinoma. The CDR3 coding sequence is TGTGCCATCAGTGAGGGCAGTGAGCAGTTCTTC. Translated: CAISEGSEQFF.